This T cell receptor beta chain was found in a study of control samples from healthy donors and cancer patients. Here immunoSEQ multiplex PCR was the method, and the copy in TCRdb shows in-frame clones only, minus some. The sample contains around 180,000 clones, 94% of which appear only once. The CDR3 consists of 15 residues. Germline lookup yields CDR1 SNHLY and CDR2 FYNNEI. V trimming: 10 bases; J trimming: 2 bases; junction bases outside the gene matches: 11. V gene TRBV2 combines with J gene TRBJ2-5, with 9 bases aligning to TRBD1. The TCR sequence derives from a woman between 18 and 30 years old in good health. The specimen was blood. The chain's CDR3 is CATLTRDRAQETQYF. CDR3 coding DNA: TGTGCCACCCTCACCCGGGACAGGGCACAAGAGACCCAGTACTTC.